Following are 7 T cell receptor beta chains from one sample sequenced in a study of cytotoxic CD8 clonotypes in ibrutinib-treated CLL. Only in-frame clones appear in the TCRdb table, and some are missing; sequencing was by immunoSEQ multiplex PCR. The sample lists around 200,000 clones, more than 65% occurring once. This specimen was PBMCs, taken after 12 months of ibrutinib treatment. The receptors come from a human donor with chronic lymphocytic leukemia.

The chain joins TRBV5-6 to TRBJ1-5, with 7 bases lining up with TRBD1. The CDR3 contains 14 residues. Looked up from germline, CDR1 is SGHDT and CDR2 is YYEEEE. Losses at the gene ends were 3 bases for V and 5 bases for J; bases not matched to a gene: 5. The CDR3 loop reads CASSSGTEYQPQHF. The CDR3 DNA reads as TGTGCCAGCAGCTCGGGGACAGAGTATCAGCCCCAGCATTTT.

The chain is built from TRBV27 and TRBJ2-2, with a tentative D call TRBD1 (6 bases). This CDR3 contains 16 residues. Trimming took off 2 bases at V and 4 bases at J, with 14 bases between the two ends. Germline CDR1 is MNHEY and CDR2 is SMNVEV (reference sequence). The CDR3 region is CASSLPGHLTTGELFF. CDR3 DNA sequence: TGTGCCAGCAGTTTACCGGGACACCTGACCACCGGGGAGCTGTTTTTT.

This clone was seen a handful of times. The chain carries TRBV30 and TRBJ2-5; the match to TRBD1 covers 12 bases. In germline, CDR1 is GTSNPN, CDR2 SVGIG (reference sequence). This CDR3 region has 15 residues. CDR3 DNA sequence: TGTGGGGGTTACCCGGGACAGGGGGCTCGGGAGACCCAGTACTTC. Translation gives CGGYPGQGARETQYF.

This clone was observed a single time. This rearrangement joins TRBV5-6 to TRBJ2-7; D not certain. V lost 0 bases to trimming and J lost 0 bases, with 10 bases between them. The CDR3 is 15 amino acids. In germline, CDR1 is SGHDT, CDR2 YYEEEE. The CDR3 loop is CASSLVQVVSYEQYF. CDR3 sequence (DNA): TGTGCCAGCAGCTTGGTTCAGGTAGTCTCCTACGAGCAGTACTTC.

The genes are TRBV5-4 and TRBJ2-3, with D possibly TRBD2 on 6 matching bases. CDR1 and CDR2 from the germline V gene are SGHNT and YYREEE (reference sequence). The CDR3 loop spans 15 amino acids. The ends were cut back, 4 bases at V and 0 bases at J, with 12 bases in the middle. DNA of the CDR3: TGTGCCAGCAGCGGGTGGGGGACTAGCACAGATACGCAGTATTTT. Its translation: CASSGWGTSTDTQYF. Variable domain in full (rest from reference TRBV5-4 and TRBJ2-3): ETGVTQSPTHLIKTRGQQVTLRCSSQSGHNTVSWYQQALGQGPQFIFQYYREEENGRGNFPPRFSGLQFPNYSSELNVNALELDDSALYLCASSGWGTSTDTQYFGPGTRLTVL.

The chain recombines TRBV28 with TRBJ2-3; 7 nucleotides match TRBD2. The V segment lost 6 bases and the J segment 4 bases; nucleotides outside the gene matches: 7. The CDR3 is 14 residues long. Germline V gene lookup returns CDR1 MDHEN and CDR2 SYDVKM. CDR3 in amino acids: CASRVGGSSDTQYF. The CDR3 DNA reads as TGTGCCAGCAGGGTGGGCGGGAGTTCAGATACGCAGTATTTT.

This clone was seen more than once but under ten times. The chain is built from TRBV27 and TRBJ1-1, with unresolved D. Germline V gene lookup returns CDR1 MNHEY and CDR2 SMNVEV (reference sequence). V lost 2 bases to trimming and J lost 4 bases, with 5 bases between them. The CDR3 has 12 amino acids. The CDR3 DNA follows: TGTGCCAGCAGTTTAACGGGCACTGAAGCTTTCTTT. Its translation: CASSLTGTEAFF.